The 23 T cell receptor beta chains given below trace back to one sample, sequenced in a study of early T cells in non-severe SARS-CoV-2 infection. MiXCR, applied by TCRdb to the 5' RACE reads, yields one record per CDR3 protein. There are 65,000 to 95,000 distinct CDR3 sequences in the sample; roughly a sixth occur only once, and approximately 2.6% lies in the top ten. Sequenced material: whole blood. The receptors stem from an adult who was a healthcare worker with PCR-confirmed SARS-CoV-2 infection or an uninfected control (not recorded which).

The chain recombines TRBV9 with TRBJ2-1; D possibly matches TRBD1 or TRBD2 (6 bases each). CDR1 and CDR2 (germline): SGDLS, YYNGEE. The CDR3 is 15 residues long. V was pared by 0 bases and J by 8 bases, with 15 bases between. The CDR3 loop reads CASSVGPTRGDEQFF. The DNA for the CDR3 is TGTGCCAGCAGCGTAGGACCCACAAGGGGGGATGAGCAGTTCTTC.

The CDR3 nucleotides are TGTGCCAGCACCCTCACGTCCGGTGTATGGGGGGCCCCCTCTGGAAACACCATATATTTT. Translated, it gives CASTLTSGVWGAPSGNTIYF. The genes are TRBV6-1 and TRBJ1-3, with D tentatively TRBD1 (6 bases). The CDR3 runs to 20 residues. CDR1 and CDR2 from the germline V gene are MNHNS and SASEGT. Trimming stripped 7 bases from V and 0 bases from J, with 28 bases between.

This clonotype was observed a handful of times. The V call is TRBV5-1, the J call TRBJ2-1; TRBD2 matches 7 bases. After removal of 0 bases from V and 0 bases from J, the junction contained 3 bases not matched to a gene. The CDR3 sequence is 16 residues long. Per germline, CDR1 SGHRS and CDR2 YFSETQ. CDR3 nucleotide sequence: TGCGCCAGCAGCTTGGGGGCTAGCGGCTCCTACAATGAGCAGTTCTTC. Translated, it gives CASSLGASGSYNEQFF.

This clonotype was seen ten or more times. The gene calls are TRBV12-3 or TRBV12-4 and TRBJ2-2; D gene ambiguous. The CDR3 totals 17 residues. V lost 2 bases and J lost 5, with 18 bases in between. The CDR3 nucleotides read TGTGCCAGCAGTTTACCCTCTCCCCTAAAGAGGACCGGGGAGCTGTTTTTT. This translates into CASSLPSPLKRTGELFF.

The J gene is TRBJ2-3, the V gene TRBV10-1, with 8 bases lining up with TRBD1. The V gene's germline CDR1 is WNHNN and CDR2 SYGVQD (reference sequence). V trimming: 5 bases; J trimming: 4 bases; junction bases outside the gene matches: 8. This CDR3 has 15 residues. CDR3 sequence: CASSRSWTGPDTQYF. CDR3 DNA: TGCGCCAGCAGTCGTTCATGGACAGGGCCAGATACGCAGTATTTT.

This sequence joins TRBV3-1 and TRBJ1-4; weak D call: TRBD1 (6 bases). The germline V and J ends were trimmed by 3 bases and 0 bases, with 8 bases remaining between them. The V gene's germline CDR1 is LGHDT and CDR2 YNNKEL (reference sequence). The CDR3 length is 15 residues. The CDR3 region is CASSHTGPTNEKLFF. CDR3 DNA: TGTGCCAGCAGCCATACAGGGCCAACTAATGAAAAACTGTTTTTT.

This clonotype was observed a handful of times. The J gene is TRBJ2-1, the V gene TRBV20-1; 9 bases match TRBD2. The CDR3 is made up of 15 amino acids. Germline V gene sequence: CDR1 DFQATT, CDR2 SNEGSKA (reference sequence). Germline trimming cut 5 bases from V and 10 bases from J; bases unmatched to any gene: 15. The CDR3 reads CSAHFERGVQGEQFF. The CDR3 coding sequence is TGCAGTGCTCACTTCGAGCGGGGGGTTCAGGGAGAGCAGTTCTTC.

This chain links TRBV7-2 with TRBJ1-2, with D uncertain. Trimming stripped 5 bases from V and 13 bases from J, with 20 bases between. Germline V CDR1 and CDR2: SGHTA, FQGNSA. The CDR3 extends over 13 amino acids. The DNA for the CDR3 is TGTGCCAGCAGCCCGTTAGGACGTTTAGAGCGCACCTTC. Its translation is CASSPLGRLERTF.

This sequence joins TRBV19 and TRBJ2-2, with D unresolved. Between the trimmed V and J ends, which lost 7 bases and 2 bases, there was a span of 14 bases. Germline V gene lookup returns CDR1 LNHDA and CDR2 SQIVND (reference sequence). This CDR3 is 15 amino acids long. The CDR3 bases are TGTGCCAGTAAGAGGCCCCAGGACAACACCGGGGAGCTGTTTTTT. Its translation is CASKRPQDNTGELFF.

The chain uses TRBV9 and TRBJ1-4; D is uncertain. CDR3 size: 16 residues. In germline, CDR1 is SGDLS, CDR2 YYNGEE. V lost 0 bases and J 4 bases, leaving 13 bases between the germline ends. The CDR3 loop is CASSVGDGSYNEKLFF. CDR3 bases: TGTGCCAGCAGCGTAGGTGACGGCAGTTATAATGAAAAACTGTTTTTT.

The CDR3 bases are TGTGCCAGCAGCCGGACTGGTGGCAATCAGCCCCAGCATTTT. Residues: CASSRTGGNQPQHF. The V and J genes are TRBV16 and TRBJ1-5; D uncertain. CDR3 length: 14 amino acids. V shed 4 bases and J shed 2 bases, with 9 bases lying between them. Looked up from germline, CDR1 is KGHSY and CDR2 is FQNENV.

The chain joins TRBV11-3 to TRBJ1-1; weak D call: TRBD1 (6 bases). V lost 1 base, J lost 3 bases, and 12 bases lay in between. Germline V lookup: CDR1 SGHNT, CDR2 YENEEA. This CDR3 region has 15 residues. In DNA form, the CDR3 reads TGTGCCAGCAGCTTAGGGGGGGCGCGGTACACTGAAGCTTTCTTT. The encoded protein is CASSLGGARYTEAFF.

This clonotype was seen a few times. V gene TRBV9 combines with J gene TRBJ2-1; TRBD2 matches at 7 bases. CDR1 SGDLS and CDR2 YYNGEE come from the germline V gene. V dropped 0 bases and J dropped 3; count of bases not matched to a gene: 6. This CDR3 has 16 amino acids. CDR3 nucleotides: TGTGCCAGCAGCGTAGGCCTAGCGGTATTCTACAATGAGCAGTTCTTC. It is translated as CASSVGLAVFYNEQFF. The full variable domain, completed using reference TRBV9 and TRBJ2-1, is DSGVTQTPKHLITATGQRVTLRCSPRSGDLSVYWYQQSLDQGLQFLIQYYNGEERAKGNILERFSAQQFPDLHSELNLSSLELGDSALYFCASSVGLAVFYNEQFFGPGTRLTVL.

The sample holds a few counts of this clonotype. The chain combines TRBV11-2 with TRBJ2-7, with D tentatively TRBD2 (6 bases). The germline CDR1 and CDR2 sequences are SGHAT and FQNNGV. This CDR3 has 15 amino acids. Trimming left V 4 bases short and J 7 bases short, with 20 bases between. This chain's CDR3 is CASSSSGTVAREQYF. CDR3 DNA: TGTGCCAGCAGCTCCTCCGGGACTGTGGCTAGAGAGCAGTACTTC.

This clonotype was counted only a few times. The DNA of the CDR3 is TGTGCCAGCAGTTACGCCCAGGGGTCCATGAACACTGAAGCTTTCTTT. It translates to CASSYAQGSMNTEAFF. V usage is TRBV2 and J usage is TRBJ1-1, with a possible D match to TRBD1 (6 bases). The germline V gene encodes CDR1 SNHLY and CDR2 FYNNEI. This CDR3 is built from 16 residues. Trimming stripped 5 bases from V and 0 bases from J, with 16 bases between.

This clonotype was seen ten or more times. The chain is built from TRBV18 and TRBJ1-1; D is perhaps TRBD1 (5 bases). The germline V and J ends were trimmed by 3 bases and 0 bases, with 5 bases remaining between them. The CDR3 consists of 13 residues. The V gene's germline CDR1 is KGHSH and CDR2 LQKENI. The CDR3 here is CASSPGLNTEAFF. Here the CDR3 DNA reads TGTGCCAGCTCACCGGGGCTGAACACTGAAGCTTTCTTT.

This chain links TRBV9 with TRBJ2-5, with D possibly being TRBD2 (7 bases). V lost 0 bases, J lost 1 base, and 10 bases lay in between. The CDR3 spans 15 residues. CDR1 is SGDLS and CDR2 is YYNGEE in the germline V gene. The CDR3 DNA reads TGTGCCAGCAGCGTAGGCGGGGGCCCCCAAGAGACCCAGTACTTC. Its translation is CASSVGGGPQETQYF.

The J gene is TRBJ2-5, the V gene TRBV2, with D possibly matching TRBD2 (6 bases). Germline CDR1 reads SNHLY; CDR2 reads FYNNEI. Trimming took off 5 bases at V and 2 bases at J, with 12 bases between the two ends. This CDR3 contains 14 residues. The DNA of the CDR3 is TGTGCCAGCAGTCTGACTAGAGGACAAGAGACCCAGTACTTC. This translates into CASSLTRGQETQYF.

The chain is built from TRBV29-1 and TRBJ2-1; perhaps TRBD1 as D (5 bases). The CDR3 consists of 12 residues. With 6 bases removed from V and 8 bases from J, the gap between germline ends came to 14 bases. The germline CDR1 and CDR2 sequences are SQVTM and ANQGSEA. The DNA of the CDR3 is TGCAGCGTAATTCAGGGTGTCTATGAGCAGTTCTTC. This gives the protein CSVIQGVYEQFF.

This clonotype showed up just a few times. The chain is built from TRBV29-1 and TRBJ2-1; TRBD2 matches at 7 bases. The V segment lost 0 bases and the J segment 12 bases; nucleotides outside the gene matches: 11. The CDR3 consists of 14 residues. Per the germline V gene, CDR1 is SQVTM and CDR2 is ANQGSEA. CDR3 protein: CSVEEEAGWEGQFF. For the CDR3, the DNA is TGCAGCGTTGAAGAGGAGGCGGGATGGGAGGGGCAGTTCTTC.

This clonotype has a handful of counts. The chain employs TRBV5-4 and TRBJ1-4; D call uncertain. V lost 2 bases and J 5 bases, leaving 7 bases between the germline ends. Germline CDR1 SGHNT, CDR2 YYREEE (reference sequence). The length of the CDR3 is 13 residues. CDR3 sequence: CASSLERNEKLFF. CDR3 sequence (DNA): TGTGCCAGCAGCTTAGAACGGAATGAAAAACTGTTTTTT.

This clonotype has just a few counts. The chain joins TRBV3-1 to TRBJ1-2; D is unclear. The V gene's germline CDR1 is LGHDT and CDR2 YNNKEL (reference sequence). V was clipped by 0 bases and J by 7 bases, with 6 bases between them. The CDR3 is 12 residues long. CDR3: CASSQDNAGYTF. For the CDR3, the DNA is TGTGCCAGCAGCCAAGATAACGCTGGCTACACCTTC. The full variable domain, rest sourced from reference TRBV3-1 and TRBJ1-2, is DTAVSQTPKYLVTQMGNDKSIKCEQNLGHDTMYWYKQDSKKFLKIMFSYNNKELIINETVPNRFSPKSPDKAHLNLHINSLELGDSAVYFCASSQDNAGYTFGSGTRLTVV.

This clonotype has only one observation. The chain employs TRBV6-1 and TRBJ2-5, with D perhaps assigned TRBD1 or TRBD2 (6 bases each). The CDR3 has 16 amino acids. The V gene lost 0 bases and the J gene lost 3 bases, with 14 bases spanning the gap. Germline-derived CDR1 and CDR2 are MNHNS and SASEGT. CDR3: CASSEAEGGGEETQYF. The CDR3 DNA sequence: TGTGCCAGCAGTGAAGCGGAGGGGGGTGGAGAAGAGACCCAGTACTTC.